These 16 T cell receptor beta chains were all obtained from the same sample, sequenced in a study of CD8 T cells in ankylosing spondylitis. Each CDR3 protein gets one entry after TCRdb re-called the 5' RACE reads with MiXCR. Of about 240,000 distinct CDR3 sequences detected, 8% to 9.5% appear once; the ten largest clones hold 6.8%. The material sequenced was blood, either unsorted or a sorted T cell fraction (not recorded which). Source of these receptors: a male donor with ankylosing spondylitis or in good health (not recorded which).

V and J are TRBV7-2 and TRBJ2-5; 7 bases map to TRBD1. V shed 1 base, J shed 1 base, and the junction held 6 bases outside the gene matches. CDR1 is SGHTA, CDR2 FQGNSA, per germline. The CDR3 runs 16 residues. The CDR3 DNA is TGTGCCAGCAGCTTAGGGGACAGTCCCAGCCAAGAGACCCAGTACTTC. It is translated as CASSLGDSPSQETQYF.

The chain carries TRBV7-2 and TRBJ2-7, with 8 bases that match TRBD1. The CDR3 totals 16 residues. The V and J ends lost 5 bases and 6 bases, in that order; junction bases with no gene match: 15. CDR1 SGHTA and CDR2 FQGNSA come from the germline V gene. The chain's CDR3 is CASSPKGTGGRGEQYF. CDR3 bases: TGTGCCAGCAGCCCCAAGGGAACAGGGGGAAGAGGCGAGCAGTACTTC.

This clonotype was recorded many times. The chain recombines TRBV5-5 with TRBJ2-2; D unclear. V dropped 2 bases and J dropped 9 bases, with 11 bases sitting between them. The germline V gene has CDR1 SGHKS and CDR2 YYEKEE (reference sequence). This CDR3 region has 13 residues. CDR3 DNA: TGTGCCAGCAGCTTTAATCCCCAACGGGAGCTGTTTTTT. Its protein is CASSFNPQRELFF.

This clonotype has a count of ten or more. CDR3 bases: TGTGCCAGCAGCTCGGGACAGATCCAAGAGACCCAGTACTTC. This codes for CASSSGQIQETQYF. The chain couples TRBV5-5 to TRBJ2-5, with 7 bases matching TRBD1. The germline V gene encodes CDR1 SGHKS and CDR2 YYEKEE (reference sequence). Trimming took 3 bases from V and 1 from J; bases not matched to a gene: 3. This CDR3 comprises 14 residues.

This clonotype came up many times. The CDR3 region is CSVVVPRDYGYTF. In nucleotides, the CDR3 is TGCAGCGTTGTGGTCCCTAGGGACTATGGCTACACCTTC. J is TRBJ1-2 and V is TRBV29-1; no reliable D call. V gave up 4 bases and J gave up 3 bases, with 12 bases separating them. Germline CDR1 is SQVTM and CDR2 is ANQGSEA. This CDR3 contains 13 residues.

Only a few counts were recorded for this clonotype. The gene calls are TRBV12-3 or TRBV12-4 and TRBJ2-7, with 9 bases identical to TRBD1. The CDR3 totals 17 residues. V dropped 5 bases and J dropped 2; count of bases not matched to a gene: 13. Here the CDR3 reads CASSLALSGTGTYEQYF. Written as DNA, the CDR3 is TGTGCCAGCAGTCTCGCCCTCTCCGGGACAGGGACCTACGAGCAGTACTTC.

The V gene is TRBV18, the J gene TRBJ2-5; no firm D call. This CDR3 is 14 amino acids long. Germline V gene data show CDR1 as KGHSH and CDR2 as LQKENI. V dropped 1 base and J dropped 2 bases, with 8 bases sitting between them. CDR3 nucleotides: TGTGCCAGCTCACCACAGAACCGTCAAGAGACCCAGTACTTC. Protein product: CASSPQNRQETQYF.

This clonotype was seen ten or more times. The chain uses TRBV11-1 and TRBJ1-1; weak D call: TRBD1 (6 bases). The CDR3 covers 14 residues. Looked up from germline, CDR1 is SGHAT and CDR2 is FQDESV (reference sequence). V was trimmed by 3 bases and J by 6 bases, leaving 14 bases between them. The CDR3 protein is CASSFRGGVAEAFF. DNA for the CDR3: TGTGCCAGCAGCTTCAGGGGAGGGGTCGCTGAAGCTTTCTTT.

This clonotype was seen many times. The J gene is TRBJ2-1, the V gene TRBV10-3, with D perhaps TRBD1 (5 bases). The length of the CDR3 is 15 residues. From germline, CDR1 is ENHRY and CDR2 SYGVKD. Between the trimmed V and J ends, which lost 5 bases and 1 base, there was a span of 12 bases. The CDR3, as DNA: TGTGCCATCAGTACAGGTCCACCTTCCTACAATGAGCAGTTCTTC. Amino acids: CAISTGPPSYNEQFF.

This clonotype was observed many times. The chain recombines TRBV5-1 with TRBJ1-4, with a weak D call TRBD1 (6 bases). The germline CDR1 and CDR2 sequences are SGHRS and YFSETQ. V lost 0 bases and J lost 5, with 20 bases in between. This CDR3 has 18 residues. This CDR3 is CASSLGYRDHMANEKLFF. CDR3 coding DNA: TGCGCCAGCAGCTTGGGTTACAGGGATCACATGGCGAATGAAAAACTGTTTTTT.

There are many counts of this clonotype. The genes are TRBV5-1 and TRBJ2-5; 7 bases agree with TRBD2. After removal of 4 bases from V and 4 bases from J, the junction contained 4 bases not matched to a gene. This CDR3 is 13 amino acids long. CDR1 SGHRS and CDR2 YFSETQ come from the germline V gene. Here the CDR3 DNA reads TGCGCCAGCAGCCCCGGGACTACAGAGACCCAGTACTTC. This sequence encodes CASSPGTTETQYF.

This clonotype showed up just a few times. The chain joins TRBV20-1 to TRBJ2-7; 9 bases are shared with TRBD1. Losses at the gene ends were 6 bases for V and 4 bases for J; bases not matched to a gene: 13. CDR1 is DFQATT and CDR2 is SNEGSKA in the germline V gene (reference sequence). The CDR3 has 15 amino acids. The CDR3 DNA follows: TGCAGTGCGGATTACAGGGGGCTGGGAGTGTACGAGCAGTACTTC. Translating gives CSADYRGLGVYEQYF.

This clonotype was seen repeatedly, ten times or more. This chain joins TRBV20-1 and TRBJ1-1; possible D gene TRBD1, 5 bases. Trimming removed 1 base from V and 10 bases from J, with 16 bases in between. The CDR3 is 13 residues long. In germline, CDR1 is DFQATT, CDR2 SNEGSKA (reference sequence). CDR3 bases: TGCAGTGCTAGAGTTCCAGGAGGGAGGGGAGCTTTCTTT. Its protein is CSARVPGGRGAFF.

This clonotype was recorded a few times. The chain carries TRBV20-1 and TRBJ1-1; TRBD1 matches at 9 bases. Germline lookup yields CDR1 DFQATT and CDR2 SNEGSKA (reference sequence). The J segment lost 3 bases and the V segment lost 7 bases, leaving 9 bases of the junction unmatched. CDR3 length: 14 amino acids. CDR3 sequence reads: CSGSGWDRDTEAFF. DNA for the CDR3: TGCAGTGGTTCCGGTTGGGACAGGGACACTGAAGCTTTCTTT.

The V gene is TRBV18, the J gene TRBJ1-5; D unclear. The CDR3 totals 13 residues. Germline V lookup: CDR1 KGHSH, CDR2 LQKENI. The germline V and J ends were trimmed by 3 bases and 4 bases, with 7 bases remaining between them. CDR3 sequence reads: CASSPEQNQPQHF. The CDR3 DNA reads TGTGCCAGCTCACCTGAGCAGAATCAGCCCCAGCATTTT. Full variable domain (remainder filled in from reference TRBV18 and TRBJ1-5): NAGVMQNPRHLVRRRGQEARLRCSPMKGHSHVYWYRQLPEEGLKFMVYLQKENIIDESGMPKERFSAEFPKEGPSILRIQQVVRGDSAAYFCASSPEQNQPQHFGDGTRLSIL.

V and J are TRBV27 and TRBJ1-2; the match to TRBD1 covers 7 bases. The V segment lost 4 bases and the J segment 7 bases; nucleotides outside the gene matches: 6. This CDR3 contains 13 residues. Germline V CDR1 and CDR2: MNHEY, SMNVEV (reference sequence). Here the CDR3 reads CASSWRQGGGYTF. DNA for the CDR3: TGTGCCAGCAGTTGGAGACAGGGAGGTGGCTACACCTTC.